The next 7 T cell receptor beta chains were all read from a single sample in a study of blood T cell repertoires in COVID-19. Sequencing used immunoSEQ multiplex PCR; TCRdb keeps in-frame clones, though not all of them. The sample consists of tens of thousands of clones, 87% of them appearing once. Input material: peripheral blood. Receptors originate from a woman aged 45 to 65 with active or convalescent COVID-19.

V usage is TRBV4-3 and J usage is TRBJ2-3, with 8 bases aligning to TRBD1. The CDR3 sequence is 16 residues long. V gave up 3 bases and J gave up 4 bases; unmatched junction bases: 9. The germline V gene encodes CDR1 LGHNA and CDR2 YSLEER. DNA of the CDR3: TGCGCCAGCAGCCACGACAGGGACAGGTGGGCAGATACGCAGTATTTT. Amino acid sequence: CASSHDRDRWADTQYF.

This CDR3 reads CASRALERGLVELFF. The DNA for the CDR3 is TGTGCCAGCAGGGCCCTGGAGCGGGGGTTAGTGGAGCTGTTTTTT. The chain uses TRBV6-5 and TRBJ2-2, with 8 bases identical to TRBD2. Trimming at V came to 6 bases and at J to 10 bases, leaving 13 bases not matched to a gene. The CDR3 runs 15 residues. Per germline, CDR1 MNHEY and CDR2 SVGAGI.

This clone has more than one count but fewer than ten. The chain links TRBV4-2 to TRBJ1-1; maybe TRBD1 (6 bases). The V gene's germline CDR1 is LGHNA and CDR2 YNFKEQ. V was shortened by 0 bases and J by 5 bases, with 10 bases between the two germline ends. The length of the CDR3 is 14 residues. The CDR3 reads CASSQETGWTEAFF. CDR3 bases: TGTGCCAGCAGCCAAGAAACAGGGTGGACTGAAGCTTTCTTT.

This chain uses TRBV2 with TRBJ2-5, with TRBD2 matching over 10 bases. CDR3 size: 16 residues. Germline loops: CDR1 SNHLY, CDR2 FYNNEI. With 8 bases clipped from V and 4 bases from J, the junction kept 13 bases outside the gene matches. In DNA form, the CDR3 reads TGTGCCAGCTTCGGACTAGCGGTCCAAGTAGGAGAGACCCAGTACTTC. Translated: CASFGLAVQVGETQYF.

The chain employs TRBV5-6 and TRBJ1-1, with D tentatively TRBD1 (6 bases). This CDR3 comprises 13 residues. Germline assignment: CDR1 SGHDT and CDR2 YYEEEE. Trimming left V 3 bases short and J 1 base short, with 7 bases between. This CDR3 reads CASSWGQNTEAFF. The CDR3 nucleotides read TGTGCCAGCAGCTGGGGACAGAACACTGAAGCTTTCTTT.

This chain links TRBV13 with TRBJ1-2; D ambiguous. The germline V and J ends were trimmed by 3 bases and 0 bases, with 5 bases remaining between them. Germline V gene lookup returns CDR1 PRHDT and CDR2 FYEKMQ (reference sequence). The CDR3 spans 13 residues. The CDR3 is CASSLGANYGYTF. The CDR3, as DNA: TGTGCCAGCAGCTTGGGAGCTAACTATGGCTACACCTTC.

CDR3 region: CASSDGSSGNQPQHF. CDR3 in DNA: TGTGCCAGCAGTGACGGGTCCTCGGGCAATCAGCCCCAGCATTTT. The chain carries TRBV2 and TRBJ1-5; no firm D call. Germline assignment: CDR1 SNHLY and CDR2 FYNNEI. V was clipped by 3 bases and J by 2 bases, with 11 bases between them. The CDR3 extends over 15 amino acids.